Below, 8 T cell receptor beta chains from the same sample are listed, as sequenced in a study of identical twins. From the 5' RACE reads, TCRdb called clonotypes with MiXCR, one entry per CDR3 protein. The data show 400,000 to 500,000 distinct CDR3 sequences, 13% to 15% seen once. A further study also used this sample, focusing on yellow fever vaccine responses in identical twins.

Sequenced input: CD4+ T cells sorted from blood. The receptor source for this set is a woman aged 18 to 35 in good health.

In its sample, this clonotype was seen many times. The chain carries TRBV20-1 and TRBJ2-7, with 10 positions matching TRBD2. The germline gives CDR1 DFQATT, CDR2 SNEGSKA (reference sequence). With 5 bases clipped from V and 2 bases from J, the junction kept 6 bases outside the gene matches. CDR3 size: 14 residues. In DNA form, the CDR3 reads TGCAGTGCTTCCCTAGCGGGAGCTACCTACGAGCAGTACTTC. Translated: CSASLAGATYEQYF.

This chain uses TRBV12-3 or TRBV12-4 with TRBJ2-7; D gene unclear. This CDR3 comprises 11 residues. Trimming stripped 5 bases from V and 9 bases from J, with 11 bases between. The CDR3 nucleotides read TGTGCCAGCAGTCCTGACATCCGGCAGTACTTC. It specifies CASSPDIRQYF.

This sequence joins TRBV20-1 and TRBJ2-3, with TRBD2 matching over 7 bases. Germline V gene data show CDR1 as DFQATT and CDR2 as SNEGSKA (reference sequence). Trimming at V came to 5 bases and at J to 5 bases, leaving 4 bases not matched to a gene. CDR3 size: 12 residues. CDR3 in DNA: TGCAGTGCTCCCGTAGCGGGAGATACGCAGTATTTT. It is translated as CSAPVAGDTQYF.

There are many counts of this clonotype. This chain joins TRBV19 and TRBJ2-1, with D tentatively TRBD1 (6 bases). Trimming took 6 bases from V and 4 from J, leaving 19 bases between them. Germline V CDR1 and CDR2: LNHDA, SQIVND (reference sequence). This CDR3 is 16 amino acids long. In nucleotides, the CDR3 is TGTGCCAGTAGCGCTACCGGTAACAGGGCTTACAATGAGCAGTTCTTC. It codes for CASSATGNRAYNEQFF. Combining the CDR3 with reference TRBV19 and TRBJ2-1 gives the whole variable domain DGGITQSPKYLFRKEGQNVTLSCEQNLNHDAMYWYRQDPGQGLRLIYYSQIVNDFQKGDIAEGYSVSREKKESFPLTVTSAQKNPTAFYLCASSATGNRAYNEQFFGPGTRLTVL.

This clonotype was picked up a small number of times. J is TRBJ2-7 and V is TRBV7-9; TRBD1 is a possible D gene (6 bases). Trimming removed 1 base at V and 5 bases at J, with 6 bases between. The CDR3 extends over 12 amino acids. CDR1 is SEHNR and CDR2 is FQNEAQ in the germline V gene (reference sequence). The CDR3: CASSLGQDEQYF. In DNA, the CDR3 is TGTGCCAGCAGCTTAGGACAGGACGAGCAGTACTTC.

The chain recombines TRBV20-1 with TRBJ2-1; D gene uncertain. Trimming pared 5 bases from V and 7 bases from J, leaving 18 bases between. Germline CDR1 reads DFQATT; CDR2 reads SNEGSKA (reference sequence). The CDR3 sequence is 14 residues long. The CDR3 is CSARRQVLDNEQFF. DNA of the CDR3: TGCAGTGCTCGTAGGCAGGTCCTTGATAATGAGCAGTTCTTC.

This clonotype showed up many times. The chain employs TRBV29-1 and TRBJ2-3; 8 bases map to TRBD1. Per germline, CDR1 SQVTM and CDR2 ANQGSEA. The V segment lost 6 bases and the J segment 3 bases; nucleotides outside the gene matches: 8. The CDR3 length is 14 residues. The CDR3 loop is CSVATGVRTDTQYF. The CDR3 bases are TGCAGCGTAGCGACAGGGGTCCGGACAGATACGCAGTATTTT.

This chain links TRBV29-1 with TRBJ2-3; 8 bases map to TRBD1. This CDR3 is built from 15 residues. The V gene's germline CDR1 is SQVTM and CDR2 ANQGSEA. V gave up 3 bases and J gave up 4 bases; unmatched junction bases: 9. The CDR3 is CSVEGRQGNADTQYF. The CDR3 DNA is TGCAGCGTTGAGGGCCGACAGGGGAACGCAGATACGCAGTATTTT.